The T cell receptor beta chain described here comes from a study of response to subunit inactivated influenza vaccine. TCRdb called the RT-PCR reads again in MiXCR, with one record for every CDR3 protein. The sample yields hundreds of thousands of distinct CDR3 sequences, around 15% seen once. Study outcomes and limitations: Each seasonal influenza vaccination recruits few new T cells, the authors suggested.

About this clonotype itself: The antigen remains undetermined.

CDR1 and CDR2 from the germline V gene are SGHKS and YYEKEE (reference sequence). This CDR3 region has 16 residues. V was shortened by 4 bases and J by 1 base, with 18 bases between the two germline ends. The sequenced sample was PBMCs from blood, obtained 14 to 15 days before vaccination. V and J are TRBV5-5 and TRBJ2-7, with D maybe TRBD2 (5 bases). The receptor was isolated from a man aged 50 or older who received an inactivated influenza vaccine. CDR3 sequence (DNA): TGTGCCAGCAGCAAGGGTCTCGGGCTAGCATCCTACGAGCAGTACTTC. It encodes CASSKGLGLASYEQYF.